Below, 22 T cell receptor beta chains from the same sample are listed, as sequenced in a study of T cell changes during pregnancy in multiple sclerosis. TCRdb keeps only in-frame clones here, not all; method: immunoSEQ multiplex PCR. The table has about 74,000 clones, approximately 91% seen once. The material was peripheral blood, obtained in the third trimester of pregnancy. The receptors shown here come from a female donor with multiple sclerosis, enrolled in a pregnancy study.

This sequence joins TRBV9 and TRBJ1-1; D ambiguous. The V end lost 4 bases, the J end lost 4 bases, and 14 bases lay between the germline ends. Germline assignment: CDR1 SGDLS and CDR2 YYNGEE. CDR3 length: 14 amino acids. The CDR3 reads CASSPRDYGTEAFF. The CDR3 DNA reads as TGTGCCAGCAGCCCTCGGGATTATGGCACTGAAGCTTTCTTT.

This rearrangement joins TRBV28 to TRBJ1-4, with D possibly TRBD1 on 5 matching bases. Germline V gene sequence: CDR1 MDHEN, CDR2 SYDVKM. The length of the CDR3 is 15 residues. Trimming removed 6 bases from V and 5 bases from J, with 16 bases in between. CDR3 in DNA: TGTGCCAGCAGCATATCGGGGGGGGGAAATGAAAAACTGTTTTTT. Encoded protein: CASSISGGGNEKLFF.

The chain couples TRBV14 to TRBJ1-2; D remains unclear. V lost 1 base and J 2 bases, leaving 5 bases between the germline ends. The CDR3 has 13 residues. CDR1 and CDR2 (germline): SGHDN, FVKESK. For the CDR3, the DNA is TGTGCCAGCAGCCAAGGGGCGAACTATGGCTACACCTTC. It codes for CASSQGANYGYTF.

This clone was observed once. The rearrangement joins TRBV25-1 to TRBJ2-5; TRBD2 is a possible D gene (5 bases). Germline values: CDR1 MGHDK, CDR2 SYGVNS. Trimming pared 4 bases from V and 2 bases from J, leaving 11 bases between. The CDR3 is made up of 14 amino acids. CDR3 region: CASSVEGLQETQYF. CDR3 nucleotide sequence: TGTGCCAGCAGTGTCGAGGGCCTGCAAGAGACCCAGTACTTC.

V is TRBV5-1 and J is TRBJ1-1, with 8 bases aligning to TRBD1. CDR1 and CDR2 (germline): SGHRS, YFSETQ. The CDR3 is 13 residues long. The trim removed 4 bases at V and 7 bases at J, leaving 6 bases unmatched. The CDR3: CASSSIGQGEAFF. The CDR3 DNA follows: TGCGCCAGCAGCAGCATCGGACAGGGTGAAGCTTTCTTT. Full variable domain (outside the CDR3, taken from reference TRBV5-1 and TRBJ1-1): KAGVTQTPRYLIKTRGQQVTLSCSPISGHRSVSWYQQTPGQGLQFLFEYFSETQRNKGNFPGRFSGRQFSNSRSEMNVSTLELGDSALYLCASSSIGQGEAFFGQGTRLTVV.

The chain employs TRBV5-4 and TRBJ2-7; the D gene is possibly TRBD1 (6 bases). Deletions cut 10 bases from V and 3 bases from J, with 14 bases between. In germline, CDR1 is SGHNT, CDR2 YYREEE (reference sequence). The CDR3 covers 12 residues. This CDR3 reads CAFTGYYYEQYF. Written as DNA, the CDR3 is TGTGCCTTTACAGGGTATTACTACGAGCAGTACTTC.

CDR3 sequence (DNA): TGCGCCAGCAGCTCCACAGGGGGGGGTCAGCCCCAGCATTTT. This encodes CASSSTGGGQPQHF. The chain employs TRBV5-1 and TRBJ1-5, with 8 bases that match TRBD1. The V segment lost 3 bases and the J segment 6 bases; nucleotides outside the gene matches: 5. The length of the CDR3 is 14 residues. Germline CDR1 is SGHRS and CDR2 is YFSETQ.

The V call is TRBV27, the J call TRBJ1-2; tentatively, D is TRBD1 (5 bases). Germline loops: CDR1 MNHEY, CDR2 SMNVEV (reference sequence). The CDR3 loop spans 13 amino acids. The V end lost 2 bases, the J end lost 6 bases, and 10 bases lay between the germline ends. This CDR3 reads CASSLRAGNGYTF. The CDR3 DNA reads TGTGCCAGCAGTTTAAGGGCAGGGAATGGCTACACCTTC.

CDR3 protein: CASSFAGSNTGELFF. CDR3 coding DNA: TGCGCCAGCAGCTTTGCAGGCAGTAACACCGGGGAGCTGTTTTTT. V and J are TRBV5-1 and TRBJ2-2, with D uncertain. V shed 2 bases and J shed 2 bases, with 10 bases lying between them. The germline gives CDR1 SGHRS, CDR2 YFSETQ. The CDR3 is 15 residues long.

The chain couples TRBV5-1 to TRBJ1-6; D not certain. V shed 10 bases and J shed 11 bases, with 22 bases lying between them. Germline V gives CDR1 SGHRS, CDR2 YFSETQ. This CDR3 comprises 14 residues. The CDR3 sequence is CAFMVAAASAPLHF. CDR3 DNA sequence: TGCGCCTTCATGGTGGCCGCGGCATCGGCACCCCTCCACTTT.

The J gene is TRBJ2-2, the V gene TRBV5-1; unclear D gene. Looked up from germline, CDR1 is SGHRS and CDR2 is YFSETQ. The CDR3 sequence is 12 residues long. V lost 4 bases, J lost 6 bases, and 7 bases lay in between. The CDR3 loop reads CASSLFSGELFF. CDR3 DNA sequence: TGCGCCAGCAGCCTCTTTTCCGGGGAGCTGTTTTTT.

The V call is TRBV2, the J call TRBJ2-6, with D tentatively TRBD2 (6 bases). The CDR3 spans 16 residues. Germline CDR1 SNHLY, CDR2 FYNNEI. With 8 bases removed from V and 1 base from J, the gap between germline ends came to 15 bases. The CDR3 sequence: CASYVGGLSGANVLTF. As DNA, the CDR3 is TGTGCCAGCTACGTTGGGGGACTTTCTGGGGCCAACGTCCTGACTTTC. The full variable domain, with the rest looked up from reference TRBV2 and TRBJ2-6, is EPEVTQTPSHQVTQMGQEVILRCVPISNHLYFYWYRQILGQKVEFLVSFYNNEISEKSEIFDDQFSVERPDGSNFTLKIRSTKLEDSAMYFCASYVGGLSGANVLTFGAGSRLTVL.

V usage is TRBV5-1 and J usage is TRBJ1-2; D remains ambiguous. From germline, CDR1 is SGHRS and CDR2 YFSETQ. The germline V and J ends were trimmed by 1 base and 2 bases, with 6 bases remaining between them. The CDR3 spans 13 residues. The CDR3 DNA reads TGCGCCAGCAGCTTGAGTGCGAACTATGGCTACACCTTC. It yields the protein CASSLSANYGYTF.

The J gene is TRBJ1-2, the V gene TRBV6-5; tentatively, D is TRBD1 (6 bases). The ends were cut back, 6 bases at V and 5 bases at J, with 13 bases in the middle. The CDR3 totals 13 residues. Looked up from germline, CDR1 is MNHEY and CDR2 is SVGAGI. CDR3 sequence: CASSPGQFYGYTF. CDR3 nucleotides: TGTGCCAGCAGCCCCGGACAGTTTTATGGCTACACCTTC.

In DNA, the CDR3 is TGTGCCAGCAGTCCAACAGGCTACGAGCAGTACTTC. Translation: CASSPTGYEQYF. The chain carries TRBV6-1 and TRBJ2-7, with a tentative D call TRBD1 (5 bases). The CDR3 totals 12 residues. Between the trimmed V and J ends, which lost 5 bases and 3 bases, there was a span of 8 bases. CDR1 and CDR2 (germline): MNHNS, SASEGT.

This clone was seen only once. This CDR3 is CASSSPSGGVEDTQYF. DNA of the CDR3: TGCGCCAGCAGCTCTCCTAGCGGGGGGGTGGAAGATACGCAGTATTTT. V usage is TRBV5-1 and J usage is TRBJ2-3, with 12 bases that match TRBD2. The CDR3 is made up of 16 amino acids. In germline, CDR1 is SGHRS, CDR2 YFSETQ. J gave up 5 bases and V 3 bases, and 7 bases lay outside the gene matches.

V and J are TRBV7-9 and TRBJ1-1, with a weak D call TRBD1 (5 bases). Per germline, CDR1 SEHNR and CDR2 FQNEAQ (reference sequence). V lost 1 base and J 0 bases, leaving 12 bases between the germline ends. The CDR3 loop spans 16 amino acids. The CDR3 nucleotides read TGTGCCAGCAGCTTAGTTCAGGGTACAATGAACACTGAAGCTTTCTTT. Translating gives CASSLVQGTMNTEAFF.

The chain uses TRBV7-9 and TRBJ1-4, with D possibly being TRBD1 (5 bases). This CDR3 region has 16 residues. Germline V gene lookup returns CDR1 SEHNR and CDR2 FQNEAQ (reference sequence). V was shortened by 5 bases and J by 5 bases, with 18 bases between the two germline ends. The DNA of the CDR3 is TGTGCCAGCAGCAAACGGGGGATGAATTTCAATGAAAAACTGTTTTTT. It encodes CASSKRGMNFNEKLFF. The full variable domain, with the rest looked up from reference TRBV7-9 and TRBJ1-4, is DTGVSQNPRHKITKRGQNVTFRCDPISEHNRLYWYRQTLGQGPEFLTYFQNEAQLEKSRLLSDRFSAERPKGSFSTLEIQRTEQGDSAMYLCASSKRGMNFNEKLFFGSGTQLSVL.

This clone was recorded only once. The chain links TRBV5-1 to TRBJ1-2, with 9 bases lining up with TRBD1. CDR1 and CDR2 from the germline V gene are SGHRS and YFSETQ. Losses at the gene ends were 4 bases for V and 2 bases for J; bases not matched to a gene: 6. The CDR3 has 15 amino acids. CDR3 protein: CASSPVDRGNYGYTF. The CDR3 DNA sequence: TGCGCCAGCAGCCCCGTGGACAGGGGAAACTATGGCTACACCTTC.

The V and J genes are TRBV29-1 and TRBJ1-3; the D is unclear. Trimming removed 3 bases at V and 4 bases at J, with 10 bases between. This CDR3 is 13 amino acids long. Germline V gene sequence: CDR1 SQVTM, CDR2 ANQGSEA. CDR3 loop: CSVDPRGGNTIYF. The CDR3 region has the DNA TGCAGCGTTGACCCCCGAGGCGGAAACACCATATATTTT. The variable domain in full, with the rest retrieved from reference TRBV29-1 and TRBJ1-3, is SAVISQKPSRDICQRGTSLTIQCQVDSQVTMMFWYRQQPGQSLTLIATANQGSEATYESGFVIDKFPISRPNLTFSTLTVSNMSPEDSSIYLCSVDPRGGNTIYFGEGSWLTVV.

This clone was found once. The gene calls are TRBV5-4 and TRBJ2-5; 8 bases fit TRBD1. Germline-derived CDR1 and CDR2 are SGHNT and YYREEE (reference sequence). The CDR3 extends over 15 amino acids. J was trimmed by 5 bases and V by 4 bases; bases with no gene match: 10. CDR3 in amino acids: CASSRPDRVGETQYF. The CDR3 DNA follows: TGTGCCAGCAGCCGCCCGGACAGGGTGGGCGAGACCCAGTACTTC. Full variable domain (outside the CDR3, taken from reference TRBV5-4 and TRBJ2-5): ETGVTQSPTHLIKTRGQQVTLRCSSQSGHNTVSWYQQALGQGPQFIFQYYREEENGRGNFPPRFSGLQFPNYSSELNVNALELDDSALYLCASSRPDRVGETQYFGPGTRLLVL.

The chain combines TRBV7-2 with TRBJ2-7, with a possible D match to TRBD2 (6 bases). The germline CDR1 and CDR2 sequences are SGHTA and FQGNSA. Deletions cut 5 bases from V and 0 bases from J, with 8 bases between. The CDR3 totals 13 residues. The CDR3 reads CASSRDFSYEQYF. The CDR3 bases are TGTGCCAGCAGCCGGGACTTCTCCTACGAGCAGTACTTC.